These 30 T cell receptor beta chains came from one sample sequenced in a study of CD8+CD57+ T cells in acquired aplastic anemia. The template used for profiling TCR beta VDJ and CDR3 was genomic DNA. TCRdb passed the reads through MiXCR, listing each CDR3 protein once. Seen here are 95,000 to 120,000 distinct CDR3 sequences, around half observed once, and the top ten hold 30% to 35%. The sample consisted of sorted CD4+, CD8+, or CD8+CD57+ T cells (not recorded which) from PBMCs. These receptor sequences come from a human donor in good health, serving as a control.

This clonotype was seen only once. This chain's CDR3 is CASSQDPGAGSPLHF. Written as DNA, the CDR3 is TGTGCCAGCAGCCAAGATCCAGGGGCCGGTTCACCCCTCCACTTT. This chain links TRBV4-2 with TRBJ1-6, with a possible D match to TRBD1 (6 bases). In germline, CDR1 is LGHNA, CDR2 YNFKEQ. Trimming removed 0 bases from V and 9 bases from J, with 12 bases in between. This CDR3 region has 15 residues.

The J gene is TRBJ2-7, the V gene TRBV25-1; D perhaps matches TRBD2 (5 bases). This CDR3 is 19 amino acids long. The V end was cut by 6 bases, the J end by 3 bases, with 30 bases between. Per germline, CDR1 MGHDK and CDR2 SYGVNS. The CDR3 region is CASSQGLLFFRVLGYEQYF. The CDR3 DNA reads as TGTGCCAGCAGCCAAGGACTTTTATTTTTTAGGGTTCTGGGCTACGAGCAGTACTTC.

V gene TRBV15 combines with J gene TRBJ2-2; D may be TRBD1 (6 bases). Germline loops: CDR1 LNHNV, CDR2 YYDKDF (reference sequence). The ends were cut back, 1 base at V and 6 bases at J, with 15 bases in the middle. The CDR3 sequence is 16 residues long. CDR3: CATSRGTARNAGELFF. CDR3 DNA sequence: TGTGCCACCAGCAGAGGGACAGCCCGAAACGCCGGGGAGCTGTTTTTT.

A word on this clonotype: The CDR3 ends on some other residue instead of the conserved phenylalanine or tryptophan, so this is likely a read error. The genes are TRBV11-2 and TRBJ1-3; TRBD1 aligns across 8 bases. Germline CDR1 and CDR2: SGHAT and FQNNGV. The CDR3 spans 18 residues. After removal of 1 base from V and 0 bases from J, the junction contained 8 bases not matched to a gene. The CDR3 loop reads CASSLGWDRIFSGNTIYS. CDR3 nucleotide sequence: TGTGCCAGCAGCTTAGGATGGGACAGGATATTCTCTGGAAACACCATATATTCT.

The V and J genes are TRBV15 and TRBJ1-1; D gene unclear. Trimming stripped 1 base from V and 0 bases from J, with 3 bases between. Germline V gives CDR1 LNHNV, CDR2 YYDKDF (reference sequence). The CDR3 spans 13 residues. CDR3 DNA sequence: TGTGCCACCAGCAGAGTAATGAACACTGAAGCTTTCTTT. Translating it yields CATSRVMNTEAFF.

The CDR3: CSALGPNTEAFF. CDR3 bases: TGCAGTGCCTTGGGCCCGAACACTGAAGCTTTCTTT. V is TRBV20-1 and J is TRBJ1-1, with D hard to call. Per the germline V gene, CDR1 is DFQATT and CDR2 is SNEGSKA (reference sequence). V lost 6 bases, J lost 1 base, and 9 bases lay in between. The CDR3 length is 12 residues.

The chain recombines TRBV15 with TRBJ2-1; D may correspond to TRBD1 or TRBD2 (5 bases each). The CDR3 is 13 residues long. Trimming took 0 bases from V and 13 from J, leaving 13 bases between them. Germline V gene data show CDR1 as LNHNV and CDR2 as YYDKDF (reference sequence). The CDR3 DNA reads TGTGCCACCAGCAGAGATGAGGGCAGGGCACAGTTCTTC. It translates to CATSRDEGRAQFF.

The table lists this clonotype with many counts. The V and J genes are TRBV12-3 or TRBV12-4 and TRBJ1-2, with 7 positions matching TRBD1. J was trimmed by 3 bases and V by 6 bases; bases with no gene match: 13. This CDR3 is built from 16 residues. CDR3 DNA: TGTGCCAGCAGCCAAAAAGCCTCCGGGACAGACTATGGCTACACCTTC. Residues: CASSQKASGTDYGYTF.

This clonotype was counted at least ten times. This chain uses TRBV20-1 with TRBJ1-4; TRBD1 matches at 10 bases. There are 14 residues in the CDR3. Germline V lookup: CDR1 DFQATT, CDR2 SNEGSKA (reference sequence). V lost 1 base and J lost 8; bases outside the gene matches: 4. CDR3 region: CSARGQGAEEKLFF. DNA of the CDR3: TGCAGTGCTAGAGGACAGGGGGCAGAGGAAAAACTGTTTTTT.

Of note for this clonotype: The missing conserved phenylalanine or tryptophan at the end of this CDR3 makes a read error likely. This sequence joins TRBV6-1 and TRBJ1-1, with TRBD1 as a possible D gene (5 bases). Germline CDR1 MNHNS, CDR2 SASEGT. This CDR3 region has 15 residues. V was cut by 6 bases and J by 6 bases, with 20 bases left in between. CDR3 DNA: TGTGCCAGCAGGTCTCACGGACGGGGGGACGCTGAAGCTTTCCTT. Its protein product is CASRSHGRGDAEAFL.

This clonotype turned up a few times. The chain recombines TRBV7-8 with TRBJ2-7; D is unresolved. The CDR3 extends over 12 amino acids. Deletions cut 5 bases from V and 2 bases from J, with 7 bases between. CDR1 and CDR2 (germline): SGHVS, FQNEAQ. The CDR3 nucleotides are TGTGCCAGCAGCCCAACAGCCTACGAGCAGTACTTC. This gives the protein CASSPTAYEQYF.

The chain joins TRBV10-3 to TRBJ1-1, with 8 bases identical to TRBD1. J lost 1 base, V lost 11 bases, and 9 bases had no gene match. Germline V lookup: CDR1 ENHRY, CDR2 SYGVKD. There are 14 residues in the CDR3. This CDR3 is CAPPTGTGNTEAFF. CDR3 DNA: TGTGCCCCCCCAACCGGGACAGGGAACACTGAAGCTTTCTTT.

The table lists this clonotype with a few counts. The chain recombines TRBV24-1 with TRBJ1-2; TRBD1 is a possible D gene (5 bases). The CDR3 contains 12 residues. The V end lost 3 bases, the J end lost 5 bases, and 6 bases lay between the germline ends. The germline CDR1 and CDR2 sequences are KGHDR and SFDVKD. CDR3 nucleotide sequence: TGTGCCACCAGTGATCAGGGTTATGGCTACACCTTC. Its translation: CATSDQGYGYTF.

The CDR3 loop is CASSPGVGTQYF. CDR3 coding DNA: TGTGCCAGCAGCCCGGGGGTGGGGACGCAGTATTTT. The gene calls are TRBV7-2 and TRBJ2-3; tentative D call: TRBD2 (6 bases). Germline V lookup: CDR1 SGHTA, CDR2 FQGNSA. V was clipped by 5 bases and J by 9 bases, with 12 bases between them. The CDR3 contains 12 residues. The entire variable domain, with the rest obtained from reference TRBV7-2 and TRBJ2-3, is as follows: GAGVSQSPSNKVTEKGKDVELRCDPISGHTALYWYRQSLGQGLEFLIYFQGNSAPDKSGLPSDRFSAERTGGSVSTLTIQRTQQEDSAVYLCASSPGVGTQYFGPGTRLTVL.

This clonotype was seen ten or more times. This chain links TRBV24-1 with TRBJ2-7, with 7 bases lining up with TRBD1. Germline V lookup: CDR1 KGHDR, CDR2 SFDVKD. Trimming removed 5 bases from V and 7 bases from J; junction bases left unmatched: 13. The CDR3 is made up of 15 amino acids. CDR3 nucleotides: TGTGCCACCAGTGCCACCGGTAGGACAGGAGAAGAGCAGTACTTC. This sequence encodes CATSATGRTGEEQYF.

On this clonotype: At one of its ends the junction is not consistent with the germline gene, which may arise from a read error. This chain connects TRBV10-3 to TRBJ2-7; D might be TRBD1 (5 bases). The CDR3 is 16 amino acids. The germline V gene encodes CDR1 ENHRY and CDR2 SYGVKD. The CDR3 sequence: CAINESSGRALYEQYF. CDR3 sequence (DNA): TGTGCCATCAATGAGAGCTCGGGCAGGGCGCTCTACGAGCAGTACTTC.

Points on this clonotype: One end of the junction does not line up with germline, which may come from a read error. The V call is TRBV2, the J call TRBJ1-2; a possible D gene is TRBD1 (6 bases). Germline V gene lookup returns CDR1 SNHLY and CDR2 FYNNEI. The CDR3 contains 12 residues. CDR3 coding DNA: TGTGCCAGCATCCCCTATGCGGGGGGCTACACTTTC. Protein product: CASIPYAGGYTF. Full variable domain (outside the CDR3, taken from reference TRBV2 and TRBJ1-2): EPEVTQTPSHQVTQMGQEVILRCVPISNHLYFYWYRQILGQKVEFLVSFYNNEISEKSEIFDDQFSVERPDGSNFTLKIRSTKLEDSAMYFCASIPYAGGYTFGSGTRLTVV.

J is TRBJ2-5 and V is TRBV3-1; 10 bases fit TRBD2. J lost 6 bases, V lost 1 base, and 5 bases had no gene match. In germline, CDR1 is LGHDT, CDR2 YNNKEL (reference sequence). The CDR3 sequence is 15 residues long. CDR3 sequence: CASSQVAGGRKTQYF. The CDR3 coding sequence is TGTGCCAGCAGCCAAGTAGCGGGGGGCCGAAAGACCCAGTACTTC.

This clonotype was seen many times. V gene TRBV7-2 combines with J gene TRBJ2-5, with 10 bases identical to TRBD2. CDR3 size: 15 residues. Trimming removed 2 bases from V and 4 bases from J; junction bases left unmatched: 4. The germline V gene encodes CDR1 SGHTA and CDR2 FQGNSA. CDR3 in amino acids: CASSLKRGGPETQYF. Here the CDR3 DNA reads TGTGCCAGCAGCTTAAAGCGGGGGGGTCCAGAGACCCAGTACTTC.

This clonotype was seen many times. The chain links TRBV29-1 to TRBJ2-6, with 7 bases lining up with TRBD1. This CDR3 has 14 amino acids. V lost 6 bases and J lost 4; bases outside the gene matches: 6. The germline gives CDR1 SQVTM, CDR2 ANQGSEA. CDR3 sequence: CSVSTGNGANVLTF. CDR3 nucleotides: TGCAGCGTCTCGACAGGGAACGGGGCCAACGTCCTGACTTTC. The variable domain in full, completed from reference TRBV29-1 and TRBJ2-6, reads SAVISQKPSRDICQRGTSLTIQCQVDSQVTMMFWYRQQPGQSLTLIATANQGSEATYESGFVIDKFPISRPNLTFSTLTVSNMSPEDSSIYLCSVSTGNGANVLTFGAGSRLTVL.

This clonotype was recorded at least ten times. The rearrangement uses TRBV10-3 and TRBJ1-2; a possible D gene is TRBD1 (5 bases). V lost 4 bases, J lost 4 bases, and 16 bases lay in between. CDR1 ENHRY and CDR2 SYGVKD come from the germline V gene. The CDR3 consists of 15 residues. Written as DNA, the CDR3 is TGTGCCATCAGTGGGTACAGGTTGCCGTCCTATGGCTACACCTTC. Translated: CAISGYRLPSYGYTF.

As to this clonotype: This sequence may be a read error, since a much larger clone differs from it by one base. V and J are TRBV12-3 or TRBV12-4 and TRBJ2-7; D tentatively fits TRBD1 or TRBD2 (5 bases each). The CDR3 is 14 amino acids. The V end lost 9 bases, the J end lost 0 bases, and 15 bases lay between the germline ends. This CDR3 is CARGTSQSSYEQYF. The CDR3 DNA is TGTGCCAGAGGGACCAGCCAAAGCTCCTACGAGCAGTACTTC.

V gene TRBV24-1 combines with J gene TRBJ1-1; 9 positions agree with TRBD1. The V gene's germline CDR1 is KGHDR and CDR2 SFDVKD. J lost 5 bases, V lost 7 bases, and 7 bases had no gene match. This CDR3 is built from 14 residues. CDR3 in amino acids: CATRAGTGTTEAFF. Here the CDR3 DNA reads TGTGCCACCAGAGCCGGGACAGGGACTACTGAAGCTTTCTTT.

This clonotype has a single count. The chain links TRBV20-1 to TRBJ2-7; 8 positions match TRBD2. CDR3 length equals 14 residues. V was clipped by 5 bases and J by 3 bases; unmatched bases: 9. Germline CDR1 reads DFQATT; CDR2 reads SNEGSKA (reference sequence). CDR3 amino acids: CSAPPFGGGYEQYF. The CDR3 region has the DNA TGCAGTGCTCCACCGTTCGGGGGGGGCTACGAGCAGTACTTC.

The chain uses TRBV9 and TRBJ1-2; maybe TRBD1 (5 bases). The CDR3 contains 15 residues. CDR1 and CDR2 (germline): SGDLS, YYNGEE. V was cut by 0 bases and J by 1 base, with 10 bases left in between. The CDR3: CASSVGGAYNYGYTF. The DNA of the CDR3 is TGTGCCAGCAGCGTAGGAGGGGCCTATAACTATGGCTACACCTTC.

This clonotype was recorded at least ten times. CDR3 in DNA: TGTGCCAGCAGTTTGTGGGGTCCAAACTATGGCTACACCTTC. It is translated as CASSLWGPNYGYTF. This chain joins TRBV12-3 or TRBV12-4 and TRBJ1-2; unclear D gene. The CDR3 is made up of 14 amino acids. Trimming pared 3 bases from V and 2 bases from J, leaving 10 bases between.

As for this clonotype: One end of the junction varies from germline; a read error may be responsible. V gene TRBV29-1 combines with J gene TRBJ2-5; 8 nucleotides align to TRBD2. The CDR3 loop spans 17 amino acids. Germline CDR1 reads SQVTM; CDR2 reads ANQGSEA. The CDR3: CSVDVRPRAGAQETRYF. The CDR3 nucleotides are TGCAGCGTTGATGTTCGGCCTCGAGCGGGGGCCCAAGAGACCCGGTACTTC.

This clonotype was seen repeatedly, ten times or more. This chain uses TRBV6-6 with TRBJ1-1, with D unclear. The CDR3 covers 13 residues. The V end lost 0 bases, the J end lost 0 bases, and 2 bases lay between the germline ends. CDR1 and CDR2 (germline): MNHNY, SVGAGI (reference sequence). The CDR3 bases are TGTGCCAGCAGTTACTCGGTGAACACTGAAGCTTTCTTT. Translating it yields CASSYSVNTEAFF.

The chain joins TRBV24-1 to TRBJ2-3, with TRBD1 matching 9 bases. J was trimmed by 1 base and V by 3 bases; bases with no gene match: 1. Germline CDR1 reads KGHDR; CDR2 reads SFDVKD. CDR3 length: 15 residues. The CDR3 protein is CATSDRTGGTDTQYF. The CDR3 nucleotides are TGTGCCACCAGTGATAGGACAGGGGGCACAGATACGCAGTATTTT.

Many counts were recorded for this clonotype. V is TRBV9 and J is TRBJ2-7; weak D call: TRBD2 (5 bases). The CDR3 is made up of 13 amino acids. Trimming took 2 bases from V and 6 from J, leaving 12 bases between them. Per germline, CDR1 SGDLS and CDR2 YYNGEE. CDR3 DNA sequence: TGTGCCAGCAGCGTCACGAGGGAAAGCGAGCAGTACTTC. It specifies CASSVTRESEQYF.